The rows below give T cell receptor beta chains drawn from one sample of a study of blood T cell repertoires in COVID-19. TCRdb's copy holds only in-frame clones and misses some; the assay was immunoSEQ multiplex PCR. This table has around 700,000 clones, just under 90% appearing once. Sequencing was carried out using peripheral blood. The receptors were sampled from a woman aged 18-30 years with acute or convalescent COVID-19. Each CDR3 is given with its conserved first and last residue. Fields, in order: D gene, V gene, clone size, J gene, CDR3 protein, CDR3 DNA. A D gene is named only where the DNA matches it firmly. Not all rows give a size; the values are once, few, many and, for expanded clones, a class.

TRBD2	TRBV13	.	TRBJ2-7	CASSLRVAGGHMYEQYF	TGTGCCAGCAGTTTACGGGTAGCGGGGGGGCATATGTACGAGCAGTACTTC
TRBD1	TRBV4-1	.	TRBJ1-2	CASRLRQGVPYGYTF	TGCGCCAGCAGACTGAGACAGGGTGTCCCTTATGGCTACACCTTC
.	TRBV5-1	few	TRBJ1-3	CASSSTSGARGNTIYF	TGCGCCAGCAGCTCAACGTCAGGGGCTAGGGGAAACACCATATATTTT
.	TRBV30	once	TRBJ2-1	CAWSVHLSGYNEQFF	TGTGCCTGGAGTGTACATCTAAGCGGATACAATGAGCAGTTCTTC
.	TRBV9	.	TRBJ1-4	CASSVGGRQYEKLFF	TGTGCCAGCAGCGTAGGTGGCAGACAGTACGAAAAACTGTTTTTT
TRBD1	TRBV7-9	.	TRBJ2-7	CASSQPPNRQGSYEQYF	TGTGCCAGCAGCCAGCCGCCCAATAGACAGGGCTCCTACGAGCAGTACTTC
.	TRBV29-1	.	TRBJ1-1	CSVEPVMNTEAFF	TGCAGCGTTGAGCCAGTAATGAACACTGAAGCTTTCTTT
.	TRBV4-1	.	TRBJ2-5	CASSRDGEVSETQYF	TGCGCCAGCAGCCGCGACGGGGAGGTGTCGGAGACCCAGTACTTC
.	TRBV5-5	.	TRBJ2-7	CASSLGAWQYF	TGTGCCAGCAGCTTGGGGGCCTGGCAGTACTTC
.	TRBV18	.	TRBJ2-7	CASSIGLGDSNYEQYF	TGTGCCAGCTCAATCGGGTTAGGAGACAGTAACTACGAGCAGTACTTC
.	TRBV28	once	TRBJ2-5	CANSGAAGETQYF	TGTGCCAATTCCGGTGCGGCGGGCGAGACCCAGTACTTC
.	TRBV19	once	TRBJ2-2	CASLGELFF	TGTGCCAGTCTCGGGGAGCTGTTTTTT
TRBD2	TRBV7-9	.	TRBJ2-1	CASSLKAGGPLVQFF	TGTGCCAGCAGCTTAAAGGCGGGGGGGCCACTTGTACAGTTCTTC